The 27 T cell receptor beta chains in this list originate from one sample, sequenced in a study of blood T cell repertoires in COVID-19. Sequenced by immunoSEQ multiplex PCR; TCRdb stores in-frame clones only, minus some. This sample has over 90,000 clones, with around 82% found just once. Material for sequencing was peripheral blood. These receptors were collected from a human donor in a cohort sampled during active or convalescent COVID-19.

DNA for the CDR3: TGTGCCTGGAGGGGGGAGGATCAGCCCCAGCATTTT. This sequence encodes CAWRGEDQPQHF. The gene calls are TRBV30 and TRBJ1-5, with D tentatively TRBD1 (5 bases). The germline CDR1 and CDR2 sequences are GTSNPN and SVGIG (reference sequence). V was cut by 3 bases and J by 5 bases, with 8 bases left in between. The CDR3 covers 12 residues. Together with reference TRBV30 and TRBJ1-5, the CDR3 gives the full variable domain: SQTIHQWPATLVQPVGSPLSLECTVEGTSNPNLYWYRQAAGRGLQLLFYSVGIGQISSEVPQNLSASRPQDRQFILSSKKLLLSDSGFYLCAWRGEDQPQHFGDGTRLSIL.

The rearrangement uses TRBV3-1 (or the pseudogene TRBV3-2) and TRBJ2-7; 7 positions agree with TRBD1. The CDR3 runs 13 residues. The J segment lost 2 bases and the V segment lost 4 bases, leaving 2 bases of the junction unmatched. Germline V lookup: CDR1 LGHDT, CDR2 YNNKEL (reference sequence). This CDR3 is CASSPDRTYEQYF. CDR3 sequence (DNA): TGTGCCAGCAGCCCGGACAGGACCTACGAGCAGTACTTC.

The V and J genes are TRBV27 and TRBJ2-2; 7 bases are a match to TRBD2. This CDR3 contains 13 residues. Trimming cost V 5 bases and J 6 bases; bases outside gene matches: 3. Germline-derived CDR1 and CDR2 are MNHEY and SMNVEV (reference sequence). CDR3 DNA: TGTGCCAGCAGTCCGGGGAGGGCCGGGGAGCTGTTTTTT. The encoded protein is CASSPGRAGELFF.

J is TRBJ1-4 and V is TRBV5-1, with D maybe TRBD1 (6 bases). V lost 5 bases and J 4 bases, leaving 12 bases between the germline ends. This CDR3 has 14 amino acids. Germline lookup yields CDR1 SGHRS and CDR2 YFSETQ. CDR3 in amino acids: CASRNREGNEKLFF. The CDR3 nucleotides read TGCGCCAGCAGAAACAGGGAGGGTAATGAAAAACTGTTTTTT.

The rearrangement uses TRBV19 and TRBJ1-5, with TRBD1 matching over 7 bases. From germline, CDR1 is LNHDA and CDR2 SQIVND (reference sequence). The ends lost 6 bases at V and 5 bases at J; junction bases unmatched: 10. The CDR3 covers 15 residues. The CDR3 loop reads CASRLTRQGHQPQHF. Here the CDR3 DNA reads TGTGCCAGTAGACTAACGAGACAGGGTCATCAGCCCCAGCATTTT.

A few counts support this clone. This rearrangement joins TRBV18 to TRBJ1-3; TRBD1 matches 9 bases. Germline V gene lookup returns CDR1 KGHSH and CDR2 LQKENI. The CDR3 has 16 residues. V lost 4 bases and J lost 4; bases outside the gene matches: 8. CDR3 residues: CASSRGTGTEGNTIYF. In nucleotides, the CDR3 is TGTGCCAGCTCACGTGGGACAGGGACGGAAGGAAACACCATATATTTT.

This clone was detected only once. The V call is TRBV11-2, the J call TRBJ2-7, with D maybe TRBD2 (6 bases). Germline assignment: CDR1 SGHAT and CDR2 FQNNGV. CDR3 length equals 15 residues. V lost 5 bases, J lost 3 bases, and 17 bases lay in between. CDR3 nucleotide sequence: TGTGCCAGCAGCCCATTTCCGGGACTCATCTACGAGCAGTACTTC. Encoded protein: CASSPFPGLIYEQYF.

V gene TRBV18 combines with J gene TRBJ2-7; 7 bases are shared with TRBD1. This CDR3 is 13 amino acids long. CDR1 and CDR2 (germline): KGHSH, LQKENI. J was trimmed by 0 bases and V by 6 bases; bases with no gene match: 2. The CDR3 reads CASSGDSSYEQYF. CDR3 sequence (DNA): TGTGCCAGCTCGGGGGACAGCTCCTACGAGCAGTACTTC.

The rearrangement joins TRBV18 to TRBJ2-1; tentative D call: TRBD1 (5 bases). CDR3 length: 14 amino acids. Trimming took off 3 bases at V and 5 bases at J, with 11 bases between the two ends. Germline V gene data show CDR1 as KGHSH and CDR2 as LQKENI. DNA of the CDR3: TGTGCCAGCTCACCCGACAGAAGCAACAATGAGCAGTTCTTC. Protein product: CASSPDRSNNEQFF.

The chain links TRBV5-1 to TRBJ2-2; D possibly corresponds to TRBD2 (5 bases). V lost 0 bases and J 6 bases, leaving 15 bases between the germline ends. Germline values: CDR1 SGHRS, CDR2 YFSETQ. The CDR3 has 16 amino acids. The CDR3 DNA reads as TGCGCCAGCAGCTTGGATCCCCCCGGAGCGGCCGGGGAGCTGTTTTTT. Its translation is CASSLDPPGAAGELFF.

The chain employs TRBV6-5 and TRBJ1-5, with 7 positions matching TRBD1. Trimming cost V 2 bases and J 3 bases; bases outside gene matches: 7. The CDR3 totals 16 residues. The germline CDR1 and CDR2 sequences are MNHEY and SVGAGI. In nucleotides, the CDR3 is TGTGCCAGCAGTTACCGTGGACAGGCGACCAATCAGCCCCAGCATTTT. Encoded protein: CASSYRGQATNQPQHF.

CDR3 nucleotides: TGTGCCAGCAGTCCTCCGGGTAGCGGGGGCAGGGACATTCAGTACTTC. Protein product: CASSPPGSGGRDIQYF. J is TRBJ2-4 and V is TRBV2, with 9 positions matching TRBD2. Losses at the gene ends were 5 bases for V and 8 bases for J; bases not matched to a gene: 13. Germline V gene lookup returns CDR1 SNHLY and CDR2 FYNNEI. The CDR3 length is 16 residues.

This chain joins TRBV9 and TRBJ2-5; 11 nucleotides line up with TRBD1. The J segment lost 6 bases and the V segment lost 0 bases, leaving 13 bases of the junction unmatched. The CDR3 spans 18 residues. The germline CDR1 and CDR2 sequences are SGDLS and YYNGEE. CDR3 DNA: TGTGCCAGCAGCGTAGGCCCTATAGGACAGGGGGCGGGGAAGACCCAGTACTTC. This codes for CASSVGPIGQGAGKTQYF.

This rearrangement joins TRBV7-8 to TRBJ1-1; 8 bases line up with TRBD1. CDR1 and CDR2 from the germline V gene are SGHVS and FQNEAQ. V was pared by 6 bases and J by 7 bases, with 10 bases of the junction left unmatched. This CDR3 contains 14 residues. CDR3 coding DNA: TGTGCCAGCAGAAACAGGGGGATTCAGGTTGAAGCTTTCTTT. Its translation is CASRNRGIQVEAFF.

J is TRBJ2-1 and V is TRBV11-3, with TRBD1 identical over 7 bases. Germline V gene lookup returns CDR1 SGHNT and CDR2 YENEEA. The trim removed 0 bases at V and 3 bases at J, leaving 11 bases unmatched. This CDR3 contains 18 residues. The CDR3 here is CASSLENEGGLIYNEQFF. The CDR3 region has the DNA TGTGCCAGCAGCTTAGAAAACGAAGGGGGCCTCATCTACAATGAGCAGTTCTTC.

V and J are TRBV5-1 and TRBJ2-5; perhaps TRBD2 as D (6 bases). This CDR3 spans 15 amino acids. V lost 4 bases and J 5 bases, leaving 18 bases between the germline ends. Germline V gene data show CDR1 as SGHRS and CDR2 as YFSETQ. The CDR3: CASSPQPGVAETQYF. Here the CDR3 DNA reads TGCGCCAGCAGCCCCCAGCCGGGGGTCGCGGAGACCCAGTACTTC.

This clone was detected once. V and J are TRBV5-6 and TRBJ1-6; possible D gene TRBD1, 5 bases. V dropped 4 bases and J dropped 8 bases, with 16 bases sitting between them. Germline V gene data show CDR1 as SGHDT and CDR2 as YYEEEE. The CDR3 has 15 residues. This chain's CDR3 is CASSGFQGMDSPLHF. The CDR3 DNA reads TGTGCCAGCAGCGGGTTTCAGGGTATGGATTCACCCCTCCACTTT.

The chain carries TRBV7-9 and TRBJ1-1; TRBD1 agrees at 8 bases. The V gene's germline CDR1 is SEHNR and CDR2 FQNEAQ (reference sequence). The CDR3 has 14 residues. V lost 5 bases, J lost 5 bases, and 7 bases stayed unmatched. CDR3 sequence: CASSETGGETEAFF. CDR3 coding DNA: TGTGCCAGCAGCGAAACAGGGGGGGAAACTGAAGCTTTCTTT.

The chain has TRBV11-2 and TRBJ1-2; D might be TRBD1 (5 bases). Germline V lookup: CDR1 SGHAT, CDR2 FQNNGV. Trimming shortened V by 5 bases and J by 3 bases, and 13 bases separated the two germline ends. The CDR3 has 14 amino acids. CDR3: CASSPSTEDYGYTF. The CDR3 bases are TGTGCCAGCAGCCCCTCGACAGAGGACTATGGCTACACCTTC.

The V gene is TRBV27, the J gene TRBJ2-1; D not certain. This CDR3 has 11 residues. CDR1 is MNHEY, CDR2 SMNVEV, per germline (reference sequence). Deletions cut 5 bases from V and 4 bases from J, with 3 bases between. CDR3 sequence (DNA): TGTGCCAGCAGTGCGTACAATGAGCAGTTCTTC. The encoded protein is CASSAYNEQFF.

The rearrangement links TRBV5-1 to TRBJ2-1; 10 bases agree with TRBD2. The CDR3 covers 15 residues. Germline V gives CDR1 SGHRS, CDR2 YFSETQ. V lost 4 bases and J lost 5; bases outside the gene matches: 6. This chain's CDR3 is CASSTVAGGDNEQFF. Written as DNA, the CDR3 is TGCGCCAGCAGCACAGTAGCGGGGGGTGACAATGAGCAGTTCTTC.

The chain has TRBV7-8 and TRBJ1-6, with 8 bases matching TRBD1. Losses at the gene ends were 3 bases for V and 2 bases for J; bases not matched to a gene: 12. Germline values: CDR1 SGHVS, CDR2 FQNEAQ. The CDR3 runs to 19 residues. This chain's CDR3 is CASSFARAGGAAYNSPLHF. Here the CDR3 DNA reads TGTGCCAGCAGCTTTGCCCGGGCAGGGGGCGCCGCCTATAATTCACCCCTCCACTTT.

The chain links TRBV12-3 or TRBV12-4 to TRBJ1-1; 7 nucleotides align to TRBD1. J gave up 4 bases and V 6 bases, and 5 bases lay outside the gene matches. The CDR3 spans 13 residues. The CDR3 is CASRPAGGTEAFF. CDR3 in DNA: TGTGCCAGCAGGCCCGCAGGGGGCACTGAAGCTTTCTTT.

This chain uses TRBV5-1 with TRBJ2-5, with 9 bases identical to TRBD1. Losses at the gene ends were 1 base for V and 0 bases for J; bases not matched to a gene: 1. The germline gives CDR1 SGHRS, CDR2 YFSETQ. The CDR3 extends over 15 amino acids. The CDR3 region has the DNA TGCGCCAGCAGCTTGACAGGGGGCAACCAAGAGACCCAGTACTTC. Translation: CASSLTGGNQETQYF.

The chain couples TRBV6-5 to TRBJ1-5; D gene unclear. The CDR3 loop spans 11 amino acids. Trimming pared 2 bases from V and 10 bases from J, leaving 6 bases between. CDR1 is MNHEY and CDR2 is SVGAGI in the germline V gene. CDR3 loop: CASSYQSPQHF. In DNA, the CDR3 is TGTGCCAGCAGTTACCAGTCTCCCCAGCATTTT.

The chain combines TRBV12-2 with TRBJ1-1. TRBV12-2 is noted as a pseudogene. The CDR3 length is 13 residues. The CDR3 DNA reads TGTGCAAGTCGCTTAGCGCCCCGGTCTGAAGCTTTCTTT. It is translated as CASRLAPRSEAFF.

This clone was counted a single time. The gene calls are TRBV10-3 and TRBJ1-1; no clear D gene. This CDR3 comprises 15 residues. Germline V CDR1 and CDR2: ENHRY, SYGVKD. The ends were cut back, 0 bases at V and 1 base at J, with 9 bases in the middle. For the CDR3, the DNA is TGTGCCATCAGTGAGTCTGAGGTAAGGAACACTGAAGCTTTCTTT. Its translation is CAISESEVRNTEAFF.